This TCR beta chain appears in the sequencing data of a study of T cell changes during pregnancy in multiple sclerosis. From germline, CDR1 is MDHEN and CDR2 SYDVKM. CDR3 length: 15 residues. The ends lost 4 bases at V and 5 bases at J; junction bases unmatched: 8. Produced via immunoSEQ multiplex PCR; TCRdb's table is partial and in-frame only. The sample shows 60,000 to 90,000 clones, 80% to 95% of them seen only once. The V call is TRBV28, the J call TRBJ2-1, with 7 positions matching TRBD1. Sequenced here: peripheral blood, sampled in the first trimester of pregnancy. This TCR came from a female donor in good health, enrolled as a control in a pregnancy study. In DNA, the CDR3 is TGTGCCAGCAGTTCCCCTTGGACAGGTAACAATGAGCAGTTCTTC. Protein sequence: CASSSPWTGNNEQFF.